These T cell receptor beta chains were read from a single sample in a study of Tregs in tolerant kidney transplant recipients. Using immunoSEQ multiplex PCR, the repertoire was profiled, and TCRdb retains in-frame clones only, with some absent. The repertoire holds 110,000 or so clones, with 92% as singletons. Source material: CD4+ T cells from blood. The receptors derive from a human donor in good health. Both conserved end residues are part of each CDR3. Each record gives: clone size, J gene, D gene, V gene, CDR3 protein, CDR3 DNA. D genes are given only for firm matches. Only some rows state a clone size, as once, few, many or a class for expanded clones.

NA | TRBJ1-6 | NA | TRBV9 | CASSPQTGLGNSPLHF | TGTGCCAGCAGCCCTCAGACAGGATTGGGTAATTCACCCCTCCACTTT
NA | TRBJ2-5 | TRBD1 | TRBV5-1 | CASSLQGGRETQYF | TGCGCCAGCAGCCTACAGGGGGGACGAGAGACCCAGTACTTC
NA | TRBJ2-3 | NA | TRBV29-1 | CSGLVGATDTQYF | TGCAGCGGCCTGGTAGGGGCCACAGATACGCAGTATTTT
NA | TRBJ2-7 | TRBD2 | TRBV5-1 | CASSLTTSGGEQYF | TGCGCCAGCAGCCTAACGACTAGCGGGGGCGAGCAGTACTTC
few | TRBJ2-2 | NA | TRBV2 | CASSSSGVNTGELFF | TGTGCCAGCAGTTCCTCGGGGGTGAACACCGGGGAGCTGTTTTTT
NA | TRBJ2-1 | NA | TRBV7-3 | CASSPGPSRRGSSYNEQFF | TGTGCCAGCAGCCCCGGACCATCACGGAGAGGAAGCTCCTACAATGAGCAGTTCTTC
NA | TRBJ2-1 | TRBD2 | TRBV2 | CASSDYPSGGEQFF | TGTGCCAGCAGTGACTACCCGAGCGGGGGTGAGCAGTTCTTC
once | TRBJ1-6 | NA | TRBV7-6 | CASSRRGTTGTSYNSPLHF | TGTGCCAGCAGCCGCCGGGGGACCACAGGAACTTCCTATAATTCACCCCTCCACTTT
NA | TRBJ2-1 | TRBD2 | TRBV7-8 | CASSLTSGRFEQFF | TGTGCCAGCAGCTTGACTAGCGGGAGGTTTGAGCAGTTCTTC
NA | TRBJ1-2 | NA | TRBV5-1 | CASSPAGGSYGYTF | TGCGCCAGCAGCCCGGCCGGGGGGTCCTATGGCTACACCTTC
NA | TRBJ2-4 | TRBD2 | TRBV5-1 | CASSPSTSGNIQYF | TGCGCCAGCAGCCCGTCGACTAGCGGTAACATTCAGTACTTC
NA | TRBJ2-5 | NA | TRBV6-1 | CASKAQTGETQYF | TGTGCCAGCAAGGCCCAGACAGGAGAGACCCAGTACTTC
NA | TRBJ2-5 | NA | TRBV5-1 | CASSLTSTGETQYF | TGCGCCAGCAGCTTAACCTCTACTGGGGAGACCCAGTACTTC
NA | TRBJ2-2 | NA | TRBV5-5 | CASSPPGSNTGELFF | TGTGCCAGCAGCCCCCCCGGGTCGAACACCGGGGAGCTGTTTTTT
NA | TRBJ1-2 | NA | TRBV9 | CASSGGDYGYTF | TGTGCCAGCTCCGGAGGCGACTATGGCTACACCTTC
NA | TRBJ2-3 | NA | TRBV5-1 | CASSLETRADTQYF | TGCGCCAGCAGCTTGGAAACCCGGGCAGATACGCAGTATTTT
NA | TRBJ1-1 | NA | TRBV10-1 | CASSEGTRGVSTEAFF | TGCGCCAGCAGTGAAGGAACGAGGGGGGTGAGCACTGAAGCTTTCTTT
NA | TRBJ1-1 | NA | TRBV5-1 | CASSLGGESYTEAFF | TGCGCCAGCAGCCTCGGGGGGGAGTCCTACACTGAAGCTTTCTTT
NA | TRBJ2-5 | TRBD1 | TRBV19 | CASSYHRGNGKTQYF | TGTGCCAGTAGTTATCACAGGGGAAACGGAAAGACCCAGTACTTC
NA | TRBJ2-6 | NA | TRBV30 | CAWAGQVKISGANVLTF | TGTGCCTGGGCCGGGCAGGTTAAAATTTCTGGGGCCAACGTCCTGACTTTC
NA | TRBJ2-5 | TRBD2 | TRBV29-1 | CSVDTSGRGTQYF | TGCAGCGTTGATACTAGCGGGAGAGGGACCCAGTACTTC
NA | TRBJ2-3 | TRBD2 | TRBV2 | CASSEASGRLDTQYF | TGTGCCAGCAGTGAAGCTAGCGGGAGATTGGATACGCAGTATTTT
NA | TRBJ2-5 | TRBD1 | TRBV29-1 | CSVEEGRGLVVGTQYF | TGCAGCGTTGAAGAAGGCAGGGGGTTAGTAGTCGGGACCCAGTACTTC
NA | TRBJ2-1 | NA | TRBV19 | CASSILGQGQFF | TGTGCCAGTAGTATTTTGGGTCAGGGTCAGTTCTTC
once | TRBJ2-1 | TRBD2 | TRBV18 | CASSPGLAVEQFF | TGTGCCAGCTCACCAGGTCTAGCGGTTGAGCAGTTCTTC
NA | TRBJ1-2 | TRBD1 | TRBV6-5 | CASSGQGYGYTF | TGTGCCAGCAGCGGACAGGGCTATGGCTACACCTTC
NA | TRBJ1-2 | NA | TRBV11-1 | CASSPGPREGYTF | TGTGCCAGCAGCCCCGGGCCTCGGGAGGGCTACACCTTC
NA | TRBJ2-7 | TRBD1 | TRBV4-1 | CASSQVQQTGHSYEQYF | TGCGCCAGCAGCCAAGTTCAGCAGACAGGGCACTCCTACGAGCAGTACTTC
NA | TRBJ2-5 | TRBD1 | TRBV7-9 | CASNSGTVYQETQYF | TGTGCCAGCAACTCCGGGACAGTTTACCAAGAGACCCAGTACTTC
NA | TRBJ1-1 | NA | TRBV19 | CASSIKGRVSLMNTEAFF | TGTGCCAGTAGTATTAAGGGACGGGTAAGCTTAATGAACACTGAAGCTTTCTTT
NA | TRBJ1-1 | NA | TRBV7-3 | CASSSGPFTEAFF | TGTGCCAGCAGCTCCGGACCTTTCACTGAAGCTTTCTTT
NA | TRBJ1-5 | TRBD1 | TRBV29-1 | CSVAGTGLNQPQHF | TGCAGCGTAGCCGGGACAGGACTCAATCAGCCCCAGCATTTT
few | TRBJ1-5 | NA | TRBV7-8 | CASSLVGSNQPQHF | TGTGCCAGCAGCTTAGTCGGAAGCAATCAGCCCCAGCATTTT
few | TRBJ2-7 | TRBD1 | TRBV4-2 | CASSQEWDRAWEQYF | TGTGCCAGCAGCCAAGAATGGGACAGGGCATGGGAGCAGTACTTC
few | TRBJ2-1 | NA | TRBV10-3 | CAISPTVHEQFF | TGTGCCATCAGCCCCACCGTTCATGAGCAGTTCTTC
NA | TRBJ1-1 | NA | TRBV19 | CASSLLPRGLTEAFF | TGTGCCAGTAGTCTACTTCCGCGGGGGCTTACTGAAGCTTTCTTT
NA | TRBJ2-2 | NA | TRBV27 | CASSFGGSNTGELFF | TGTGCCAGCAGTTTTGGAGGGTCTAACACCGGGGAGCTGTTTTTT
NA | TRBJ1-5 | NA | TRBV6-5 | CASSLLRGNQPQHF | TGTGCCAGCAGTCTTCTCCGGGGCAATCAGCCCCAGCATTTT
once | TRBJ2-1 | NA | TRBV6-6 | CASSPTTRSGEQFF | TGTGCCAGCAGCCCCACTACTAGAAGTGGTGAGCAGTTCTTC
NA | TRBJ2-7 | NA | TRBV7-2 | CASSLGVRVGQYF | TGTGCCAGCAGCTTAGGAGTGCGGGTGGGGCAGTACTTC
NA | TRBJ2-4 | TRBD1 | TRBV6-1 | CASSTGQGNIQYF | TGTGCCAGCAGTACTGGACAGGGAAACATTCAGTACTTC
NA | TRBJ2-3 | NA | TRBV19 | CASSMRGRGHRDTQYF | TGTGCCAGTAGTATGCGGGGGAGGGGGCATAGGGATACGCAGTATTTT
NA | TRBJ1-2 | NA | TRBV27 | CASSSTSTYGYTF | TGTGCCAGCAGTTCGACATCGACCTATGGCTACACCTTC
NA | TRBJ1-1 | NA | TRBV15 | CATSRTTWSTEAFF | TGTGCCACCAGCAGGACGACATGGTCCACTGAAGCTTTCTTT
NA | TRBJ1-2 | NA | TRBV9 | CASSLGPEGYGYTF | TGTGCCAGCAGCCTGGGACCCGAGGGTTATGGCTACACCTTC
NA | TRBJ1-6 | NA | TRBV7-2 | CASSLARKNSPLHF | TGTGCCAGCAGCTTAGCGCGGAAAAATTCACCCCTCCACTTT
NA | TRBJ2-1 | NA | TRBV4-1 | CASSQAIGGFSYNEQFF | TGCGCCAGCAGCCAAGCTATTGGGGGCTTCTCCTACAATGAGCAGTTCTTC
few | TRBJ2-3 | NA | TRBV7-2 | CASNLLGAGADTQYF | TGTGCCAGCAACCTATTGGGGGCGGGGGCAGATACGCAGTATTTT
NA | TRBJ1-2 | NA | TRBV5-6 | CASSLGQGSYGYTF | TGTGCCAGCAGCTTGGGCCAGGGGAGCTATGGCTACACCTTC